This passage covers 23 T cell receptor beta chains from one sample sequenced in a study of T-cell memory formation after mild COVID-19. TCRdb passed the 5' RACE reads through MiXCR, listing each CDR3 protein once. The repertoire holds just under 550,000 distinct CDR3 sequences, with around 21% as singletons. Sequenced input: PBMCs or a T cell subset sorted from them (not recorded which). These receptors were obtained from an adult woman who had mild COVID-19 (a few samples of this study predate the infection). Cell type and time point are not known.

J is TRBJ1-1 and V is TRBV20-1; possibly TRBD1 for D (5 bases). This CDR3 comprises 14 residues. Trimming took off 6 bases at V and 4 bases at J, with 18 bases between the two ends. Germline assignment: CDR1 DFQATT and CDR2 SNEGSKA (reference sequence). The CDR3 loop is CSAATGLKGTEAFF. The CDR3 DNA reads TGCAGTGCCGCCACGGGACTCAAGGGCACTGAAGCTTTCTTT.

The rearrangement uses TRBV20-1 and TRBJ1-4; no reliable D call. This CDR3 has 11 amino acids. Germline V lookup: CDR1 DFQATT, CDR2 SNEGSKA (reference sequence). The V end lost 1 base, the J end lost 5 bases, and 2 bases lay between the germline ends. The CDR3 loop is CSARGNEKLFF. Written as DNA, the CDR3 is TGCAGTGCTAGAGGGAATGAAAAACTGTTTTTT.

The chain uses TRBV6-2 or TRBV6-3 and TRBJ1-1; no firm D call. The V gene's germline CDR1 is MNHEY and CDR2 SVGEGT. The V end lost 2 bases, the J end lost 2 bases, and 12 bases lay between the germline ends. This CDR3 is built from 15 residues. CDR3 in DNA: TGTGCCAGCAGTTACCGGACTGGAGGTAACACTGAAGCTTTCTTT. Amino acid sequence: CASSYRTGGNTEAFF.

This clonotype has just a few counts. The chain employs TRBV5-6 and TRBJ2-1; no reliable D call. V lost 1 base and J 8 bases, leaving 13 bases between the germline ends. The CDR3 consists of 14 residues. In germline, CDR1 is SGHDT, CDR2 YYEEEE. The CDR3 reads CASSLSGPWDEQFF. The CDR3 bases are TGTGCCAGCAGCTTGAGTGGACCTTGGGATGAGCAGTTCTTC.

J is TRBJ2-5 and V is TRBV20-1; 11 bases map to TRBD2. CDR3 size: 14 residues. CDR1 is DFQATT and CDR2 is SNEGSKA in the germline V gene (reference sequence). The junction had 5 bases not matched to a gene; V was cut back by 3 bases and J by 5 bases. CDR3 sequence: CSASVASGGETQYF. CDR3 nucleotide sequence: TGCAGTGCTAGCGTCGCTAGCGGGGGGGAGACCCAGTACTTC.

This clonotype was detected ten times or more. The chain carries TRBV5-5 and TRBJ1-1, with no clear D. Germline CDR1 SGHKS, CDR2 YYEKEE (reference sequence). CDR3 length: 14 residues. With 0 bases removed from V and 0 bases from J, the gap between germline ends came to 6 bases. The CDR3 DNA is TGTGCCAGCAGCTTGGGCCCTCTGAACACTGAAGCTTTCTTT. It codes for CASSLGPLNTEAFF.

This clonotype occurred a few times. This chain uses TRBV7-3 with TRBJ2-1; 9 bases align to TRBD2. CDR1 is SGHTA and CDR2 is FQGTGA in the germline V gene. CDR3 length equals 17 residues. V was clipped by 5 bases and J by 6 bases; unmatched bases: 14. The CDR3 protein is CASSPGGSSGRSNEQFF. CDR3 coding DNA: TGTGCCAGCAGCCCCGGGGGTAGTAGCGGGAGAAGCAATGAGCAGTTCTTC.

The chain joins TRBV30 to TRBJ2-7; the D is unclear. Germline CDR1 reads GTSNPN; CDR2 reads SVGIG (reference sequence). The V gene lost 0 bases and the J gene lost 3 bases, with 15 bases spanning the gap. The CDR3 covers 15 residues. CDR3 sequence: CAWSVRHLEIYEQYF. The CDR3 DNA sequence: TGTGCCTGGAGTGTACGACACCTGGAAATCTACGAGCAGTACTTC.

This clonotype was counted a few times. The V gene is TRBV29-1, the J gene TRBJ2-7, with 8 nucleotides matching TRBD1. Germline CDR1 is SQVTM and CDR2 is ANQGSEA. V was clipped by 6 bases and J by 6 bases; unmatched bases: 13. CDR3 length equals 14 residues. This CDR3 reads CSVREDRVVAEQYF. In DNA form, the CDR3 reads TGCAGCGTCCGAGAGGACAGGGTGGTGGCCGAGCAGTACTTC.

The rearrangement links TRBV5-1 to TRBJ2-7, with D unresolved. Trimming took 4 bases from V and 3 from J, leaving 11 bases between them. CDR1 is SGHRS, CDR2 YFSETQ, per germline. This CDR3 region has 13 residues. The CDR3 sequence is CASSTVAGYEQYF. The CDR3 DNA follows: TGCGCCAGCAGCACTGTGGCCGGCTACGAGCAGTACTTC.

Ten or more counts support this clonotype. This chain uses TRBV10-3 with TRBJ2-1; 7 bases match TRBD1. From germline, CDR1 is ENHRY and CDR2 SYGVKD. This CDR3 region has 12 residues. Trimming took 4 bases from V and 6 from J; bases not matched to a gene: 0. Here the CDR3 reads CAISGTGNEQFF. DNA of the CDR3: TGTGCCATCAGTGGGACAGGCAATGAGCAGTTCTTC.

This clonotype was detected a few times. CDR3 residues: CASSQGGGTDTQYF. The CDR3 DNA reads as TGTGCCAGCAGCCAAGGGGGGGGCACAGATACGCAGTATTTT. V and J are TRBV4-2 and TRBJ2-3; TRBD2 is a possible D gene (6 bases). Germline CDR1 is LGHNA and CDR2 is YNFKEQ. Trimming removed 1 base at V and 1 base at J, with 6 bases between. The CDR3 consists of 14 residues.

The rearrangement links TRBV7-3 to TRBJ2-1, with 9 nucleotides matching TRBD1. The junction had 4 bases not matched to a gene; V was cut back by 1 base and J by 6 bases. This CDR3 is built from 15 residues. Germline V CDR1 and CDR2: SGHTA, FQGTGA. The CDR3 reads CASSLMDRGINEQFF. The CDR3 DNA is TGTGCCAGCAGCTTAATGGACAGGGGAATCAATGAGCAGTTCTTC.

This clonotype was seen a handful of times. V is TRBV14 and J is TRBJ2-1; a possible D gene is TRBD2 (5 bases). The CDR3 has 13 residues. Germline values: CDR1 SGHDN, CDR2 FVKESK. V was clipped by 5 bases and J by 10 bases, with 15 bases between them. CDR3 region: CASSSFGGLEQFF. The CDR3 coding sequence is TGTGCCAGCAGCTCATTTGGAGGATTAGAGCAGTTCTTC.

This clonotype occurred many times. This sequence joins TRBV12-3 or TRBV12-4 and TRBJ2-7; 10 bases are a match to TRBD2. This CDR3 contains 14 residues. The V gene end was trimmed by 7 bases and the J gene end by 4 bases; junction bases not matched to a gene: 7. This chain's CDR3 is CASNQAGGPYEQYF. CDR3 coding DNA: TGTGCCAGCAATCAAGCGGGAGGGCCTTACGAGCAGTACTTC.

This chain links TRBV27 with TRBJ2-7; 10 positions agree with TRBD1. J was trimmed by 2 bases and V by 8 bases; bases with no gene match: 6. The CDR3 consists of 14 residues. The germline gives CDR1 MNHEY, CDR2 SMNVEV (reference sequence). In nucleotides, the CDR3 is TGTGCCAGCCATTCCGGGACAGGGGCCTACGAGCAGTACTTC. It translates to CASHSGTGAYEQYF.

CDR3 sequence (DNA): TGTGCCAGCATCCTGACAGGTAACACTGAAGCTTTCTTT. It translates to CASILTGNTEAFF. This sequence joins TRBV7-9 and TRBJ1-1; possibly TRBD1 for D (6 bases). The CDR3 extends over 13 amino acids. V lost 7 bases to trimming and J lost 2 bases, with 11 bases between them. Germline V gene sequence: CDR1 SEHNR, CDR2 FQNEAQ (reference sequence).

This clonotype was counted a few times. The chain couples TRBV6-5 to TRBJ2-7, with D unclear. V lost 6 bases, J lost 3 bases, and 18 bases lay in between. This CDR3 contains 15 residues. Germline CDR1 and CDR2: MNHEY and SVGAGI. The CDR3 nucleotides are TGTGCCAGCAGCAAAGAGGCCGCGGACGTCTACGAGCAGTACTTC. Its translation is CASSKEAADVYEQYF.

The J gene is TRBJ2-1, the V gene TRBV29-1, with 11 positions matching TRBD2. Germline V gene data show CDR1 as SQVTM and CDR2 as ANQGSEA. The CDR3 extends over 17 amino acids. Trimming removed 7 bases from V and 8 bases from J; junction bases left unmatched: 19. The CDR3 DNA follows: TGCAGCGCATGGGGGTTGACTAGCGGGACCTCTGGGGATGAGCAGTTCTTC. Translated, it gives CSAWGLTSGTSGDEQFF.

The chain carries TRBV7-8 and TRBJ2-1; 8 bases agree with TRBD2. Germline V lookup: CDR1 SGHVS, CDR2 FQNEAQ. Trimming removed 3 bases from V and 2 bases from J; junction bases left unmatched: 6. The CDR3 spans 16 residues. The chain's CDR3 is CASSFRAGEAYNEQFF. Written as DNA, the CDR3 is TGTGCCAGCAGCTTCCGAGCGGGGGAAGCCTACAATGAGCAGTTCTTC.

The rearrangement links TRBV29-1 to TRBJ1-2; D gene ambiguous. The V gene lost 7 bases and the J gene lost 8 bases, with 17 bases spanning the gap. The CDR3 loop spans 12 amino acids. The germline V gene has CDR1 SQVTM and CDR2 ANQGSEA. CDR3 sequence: CSAARRGAGYTF. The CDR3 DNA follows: TGCAGCGCGGCCCGCCGGGGAGCGGGCTACACCTTC.

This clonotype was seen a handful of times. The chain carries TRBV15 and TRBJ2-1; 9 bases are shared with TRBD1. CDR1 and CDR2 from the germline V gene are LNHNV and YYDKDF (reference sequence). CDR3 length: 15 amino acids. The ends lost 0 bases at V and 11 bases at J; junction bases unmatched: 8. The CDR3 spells CATSRDRTGGDKQFF. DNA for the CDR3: TGTGCCACCAGCAGAGATCGTACAGGGGGCGATAAGCAGTTCTTC.

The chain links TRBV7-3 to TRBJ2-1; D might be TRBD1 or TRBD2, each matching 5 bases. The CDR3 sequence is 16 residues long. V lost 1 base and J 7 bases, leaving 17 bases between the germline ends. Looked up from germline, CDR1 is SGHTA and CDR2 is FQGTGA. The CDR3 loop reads CASSLNGDQSGNEQFF. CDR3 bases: TGTGCCAGCAGCTTAAACGGGGACCAATCGGGGAATGAGCAGTTCTTC.